These 22 T cell receptor beta chains were all obtained from the same sample, sequenced in a study of CD8+CD57+ T cells in acquired aplastic anemia. Genomic DNA, the template, was used for profiling of the TCR beta VDJ and CDR3. TCRdb reprocessed the reads via MiXCR and lists one record per CDR3 protein. The sample shows some 220,000 distinct CDR3 sequences, approximately 35% of them seen only once. Sequences were obtained from sorted CD4+, CD8+, or CD8+CD57+ T cells (not recorded which) from PBMCs. The source is a human donor in good health, serving as a control.

The rearrangement joins TRBV30 to TRBJ1-5; D uncertain. The germline V gene has CDR1 GTSNPN and CDR2 SVGIG (reference sequence). The V end was cut by 8 bases, the J end by 5 bases, with 16 bases between. The CDR3 loop spans 13 amino acids. The CDR3 sequence is CATQTALDQPQHF. CDR3 nucleotides: TGTGCCACCCAAACGGCTCTAGATCAGCCCCAGCATTTT.

This clonotype has just one count. Since a much larger clone is just one base distant, this may be a read error. The chain employs TRBV11-1 and TRBJ2-1; 13 bases align to TRBD2. This CDR3 region has 18 residues. Germline CDR1 reads SGHAT; CDR2 reads FQDESV (reference sequence). In nucleotides, the CDR3 is TGTGCCGGCAGCTCGCGGACTAGCGGGGGTGCCCTCTACAATGAGCAGTTCTTC. Protein product: CAGSSRTSGGALYNEQFF.

There are many counts of this clonotype. The chain couples TRBV4-2 to TRBJ2-7; 11 positions match TRBD1. The V gene's germline CDR1 is LGHNA and CDR2 YNFKEQ. The CDR3 runs 15 residues. Trimming removed 4 bases from V and 3 bases from J; junction bases left unmatched: 5. The CDR3: CASSPRDRGDYEQYF. The CDR3 DNA is TGTGCCAGCAGCCCGAGGGACAGGGGGGACTACGAGCAGTACTTC.

The chain employs TRBV29-1 and TRBJ2-1; D not resolved. The CDR3 consists of 11 residues. Germline V CDR1 and CDR2: SQVTM, ANQGSEA. Trimming stripped 5 bases from V and 10 bases from J, with 12 bases between. The CDR3 DNA reads TGCAGCGTTTCTCCCTTTGGGGAGCAGTTCTTC. Protein: CSVSPFGEQFF.

CDR3 in DNA: TGCGCCAGCAGCTTGGGGGGAGCGTACGAGCAGTTCTTC. This gives the protein CASSLGGAYEQFF. This chain links TRBV5-1 with TRBJ2-1; D perhaps matches TRBD2 (5 bases). The CDR3 spans 13 residues. Germline V lookup: CDR1 SGHRS, CDR2 YFSETQ. Between the trimmed V and J ends, which lost 0 bases and 10 bases, there was a span of 11 bases.

This clonotype was found many times. The rearrangement links TRBV19 to TRBJ1-2, with D maybe TRBD1 (6 bases). Germline V CDR1 and CDR2: LNHDA, SQIVND (reference sequence). CDR3 length: 14 amino acids. Between the trimmed V and J ends, which lost 4 bases and 4 bases, there was a span of 13 bases. The CDR3 loop reads CASSKSGDSYGYTF. DNA for the CDR3: TGTGCCAGTAGTAAATCAGGGGATAGCTATGGCTACACCTTC.

In its sample, this clonotype was seen many times. V and J are TRBV10-1 and TRBJ2-3; D remains ambiguous. CDR3 length: 13 residues. Germline assignment: CDR1 WNHNN and CDR2 SYGVQD (reference sequence). V lost 4 bases, J lost 5 bases, and 10 bases lay in between. The CDR3 here is CASSGLEVDTQYF. As DNA, the CDR3 is TGCGCCAGCAGTGGGCTAGAGGTAGATACGCAGTATTTT.

Turning to this clonotype: A much larger clone differs from this one at a single base, so this may be a read error. The rearrangement uses TRBV7-9 and TRBJ2-7, with D perhaps matching TRBD1 (5 bases). Germline CDR1 and CDR2: SEHNR and FQNEAQ (reference sequence). CDR3 length: 14 amino acids. The CDR3 is CAGSLVPGFREQYF. The CDR3 DNA is TGTGCCGGCAGCTTGGTCCCAGGGTTTCGCGAGCAGTACTTC.

As regards this clonotype: With a much larger clone just one base away, this may be a read error. The chain uses TRBV20-1 and TRBJ1-2; TRBD1 matches at 7 bases. The CDR3 contains 16 residues. The V gene end was trimmed by 2 bases and the J gene end by 6 bases; junction bases not matched to a gene: 15. Looked up from germline, CDR1 is DFQATT and CDR2 is SNEGSKA (reference sequence). CDR3 in amino acids: CSARPSNRGLNHGYTF. The CDR3 bases are TGCAGTGCTAGACCAAGTAACAGGGGCCTGAACCATGGCTACACCTTC.

This clonotype appeared many times. The chain combines TRBV29-1 with TRBJ1-4; 9 bases are a match to TRBD1. Germline V gene sequence: CDR1 SQVTM, CDR2 ANQGSEA. Trimming took 0 bases from V and 11 from J; bases not matched to a gene: 10. This CDR3 spans 15 amino acids. CDR3 sequence (DNA): TGCAGCGTTGAAGAATGGACAGGGGCCCCAGGGAAACTGTTTTTT. This encodes CSVEEWTGAPGKLFF. Combining the CDR3 with reference TRBV29-1 and TRBJ1-4 gives the whole variable domain SAVISQKPSRDICQRGTSLTIQCQVDSQVTMMFWYRQQPGQSLTLIATANQGSEATYESGFVIDKFPISRPNLTFSTLTVSNMSPEDSSIYLCSVEEWTGAPGKLFFGSGTQLSVL.

This clonotype was observed at least ten times. The chain has TRBV24-1 and TRBJ1-4, with D tentatively TRBD1 (6 bases). CDR3 length equals 19 residues. V was cut by 2 bases and J by 0 bases, with 18 bases left in between. Germline assignment: CDR1 KGHDR and CDR2 SFDVKD. The CDR3 coding sequence is TGTGCCACCAGTGATTCCGGGACATTCACTTGGACAACTAATGAAAAACTGTTTTTT. Amino acid sequence: CATSDSGTFTWTTNEKLFF.

This clonotype was observed once. The V call is TRBV2, the J call TRBJ2-3; a weak D match, TRBD2 (5 bases). The CDR3 runs to 15 residues. Deletions cut 1 base from V and 5 bases from J, with 13 bases between. Germline V gives CDR1 SNHLY, CDR2 FYNNEI. The chain's CDR3 is CASSEEYGVRDTQYF. In nucleotides, the CDR3 is TGTGCCAGCAGTGAAGAGTACGGGGTCAGAGATACGCAGTATTTT.

This clonotype was counted ten times or more. V gene TRBV15 combines with J gene TRBJ2-3; D is possibly TRBD1 or TRBD2 (5 bases each). V lost 7 bases, J lost 2 bases, and 25 bases lay in between. There are 18 residues in the CDR3. The germline CDR1 and CDR2 sequences are LNHNV and YYDKDF (reference sequence). CDR3 in DNA: TGTGCCACCACCGGCGATTTGGGGGTAAAGGGGACCACAGATACGCAGTATTTT. The encoded protein is CATTGDLGVKGTTDTQYF. Variable domain in full (rest from reference TRBV15 and TRBJ2-3): DAMVIQNPRYQVTQFGKPVTLSCSQTLNHNVMYWYQQKSSQAPKLLFHYYDKDFNNEADTPDNFQSRRPNTSFCFLDIRSPGLGDTAMYLCATTGDLGVKGTTDTQYFGPGTRLTVL.

This clonotype was observed at least ten times. The rearrangement joins TRBV29-1 to TRBJ1-1; possible D gene TRBD1, 6 bases. This CDR3 contains 11 residues. Germline V gene lookup returns CDR1 SQVTM and CDR2 ANQGSEA. V was clipped by 5 bases and J by 5 bases, with 9 bases between them. The CDR3 coding sequence is TGCAGCGTTTCGGACAGAACTGAAGCTTTCTTT. This codes for CSVSDRTEAFF.

This clonotype was seen repeatedly, ten times or more. The rearrangement links TRBV24-1 to TRBJ2-7; no clear D gene. This CDR3 region has 16 residues. Germline CDR1 KGHDR, CDR2 SFDVKD. V was pared by 4 bases and J by 6 bases, with 21 bases between. In DNA form, the CDR3 reads TGTGCCACCAGTGACCCTCGTACCGGGCACGCGGCCGAGCAGTACTTC. Its protein product is CATSDPRTGHAAEQYF.

The rearrangement joins TRBV19 to TRBJ1-2, with TRBD1 matching 7 bases. J gave up 0 bases and V 6 bases, and 4 bases lay outside the gene matches. CDR3 length equals 14 residues. Germline V gene lookup returns CDR1 LNHDA and CDR2 SQIVND (reference sequence). In DNA, the CDR3 is TGTGCCAGTAGATGGGACAGTTCTAACTATGGCTACACCTTC. Its translation is CASRWDSSNYGYTF.

V gene TRBV24-1 combines with J gene TRBJ2-5; D ambiguous. This CDR3 has 13 residues. Trimming stripped 5 bases from V and 9 bases from J, with 15 bases between. Germline values: CDR1 KGHDR, CDR2 SFDVKD. The CDR3: CATSGVSNQPQYF. Here the CDR3 DNA reads TGTGCCACCAGTGGGGTAAGCAATCAGCCCCAGTACTTC.

This clonotype was recorded at least ten times. V and J are TRBV29-1 and TRBJ1-2; the D gene is possibly TRBD1 (5 bases). The CDR3 runs 11 residues. Germline CDR1 reads SQVTM; CDR2 reads ANQGSEA. V was trimmed by 3 bases and J by 4 bases, leaving 6 bases between them. The CDR3 is CSVDRAYGYTF. For the CDR3, the DNA is TGCAGCGTTGACAGGGCCTATGGCTACACCTTC.

V and J are TRBV11-1 and TRBJ2-1, with TRBD2 matching over 8 bases. Trimming removed 10 bases from V and 4 bases from J; junction bases left unmatched: 15. The CDR3 contains 16 residues. CDR1 SGHAT and CDR2 FQDESV come from the germline V gene (reference sequence). The CDR3 region is CAIINASGREYNEQFF. CDR3 bases: TGTGCCATCATTAACGCCAGCGGGAGAGAGTACAATGAGCAGTTCTTC.

The chain employs TRBV20-1 and TRBJ1-1, with 7 nucleotides matching TRBD1. The CDR3 has 14 residues. The V gene's germline CDR1 is DFQATT and CDR2 SNEGSKA (reference sequence). Trimming removed 6 bases from V and 3 bases from J; junction bases left unmatched: 10. CDR3 nucleotides: TGCAGTGCCAAAATTGTAGACAGGGACACTGAAGCTTTCTTT. Translated: CSAKIVDRDTEAFF.

With regard to this clonotype: The junction differs from germline at one of its ends, possibly a read error. The V and J genes are TRBV7-8 and TRBJ1-2; 9 bases map to TRBD1. CDR1 is SGHVS, CDR2 FQNEAQ, per germline. This CDR3 has 14 amino acids. As DNA, the CDR3 is TGTGCCAGCAGTCTGTTCACAGGGGGCTATGGCTACGCCTTC. This translates into CASSLFTGGYGYAF.

This chain connects TRBV2 to TRBJ1-5; no reliable D call. CDR1 is SNHLY, CDR2 FYNNEI, per germline. V was cut by 0 bases and J by 11 bases, with 8 bases left in between. The CDR3 spans 12 residues. CDR3 sequence: CASSEAGSAQHF. CDR3 DNA: TGTGCCAGCAGTGAAGCAGGGTCGGCCCAGCATTTT.